The subject of this entry is one T cell receptor (beta chain). The same CDR3 is also encoded by other DNA sequences in this sample. This sample is part of a study of shared clonotypes between healthy human individuals. The repertoire was sequenced with immunoSEQ multiplex PCR; TCRdb's copy has only in-frame clones and lacks some. The sample includes around 2.1 million clones, roughly 91% seen only once; the top ten take over 1.5%. The naive CD8 fraction comprised CD45RO-negative cells positively selected for CCR7 and excluded terminally differentiated effector memory CD45RA+ cells. Adult Caucasians living in Nashville, Tennessee made up all of the donors. The sequence was obtained from a man between 18 and 35 years old in good health. Some clones in this sample may be carry-over from other donors' samples. Sequencing was carried out using naive CD8+ T cells from PBMCs.

The CDR3 coding sequence is TGTGCCAGTAGTATCGCTCGACAGCCCCAGCATTTT. Translated, it gives CASSIARQPQHF. The rearrangement links TRBV19 to TRBJ1-5; D gene ambiguous. Germline V CDR1 and CDR2: LNHDA, SQIVND (reference sequence). The CDR3 extends over 12 amino acids. V lost 3 bases and J 7 bases, leaving 7 bases between the germline ends.